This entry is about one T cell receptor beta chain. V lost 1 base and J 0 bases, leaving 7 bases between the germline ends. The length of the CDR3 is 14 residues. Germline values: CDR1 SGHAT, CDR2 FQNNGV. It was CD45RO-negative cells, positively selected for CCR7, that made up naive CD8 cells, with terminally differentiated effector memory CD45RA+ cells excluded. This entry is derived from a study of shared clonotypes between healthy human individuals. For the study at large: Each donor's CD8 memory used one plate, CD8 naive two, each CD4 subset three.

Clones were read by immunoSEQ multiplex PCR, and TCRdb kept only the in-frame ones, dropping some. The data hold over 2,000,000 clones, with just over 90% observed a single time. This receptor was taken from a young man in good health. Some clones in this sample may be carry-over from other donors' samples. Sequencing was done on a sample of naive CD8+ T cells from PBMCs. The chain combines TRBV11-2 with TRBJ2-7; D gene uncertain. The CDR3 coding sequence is TGTGCCAGCAGCTTAGGGCTGAGCTCCTACGAGCAGTACTTC. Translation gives CASSLGLSSYEQYF. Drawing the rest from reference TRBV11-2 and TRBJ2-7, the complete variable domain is EAGVAQSPRYKIIEKRQSVAFWCNPISGHATLYWYQQILGQGPKLLIQFQNNGVVDDSQLPKDRFSAERLKGVDSTLKIQPAKLEDSAVYLCASSLGLSSYEQYFGPGTRLTVT.